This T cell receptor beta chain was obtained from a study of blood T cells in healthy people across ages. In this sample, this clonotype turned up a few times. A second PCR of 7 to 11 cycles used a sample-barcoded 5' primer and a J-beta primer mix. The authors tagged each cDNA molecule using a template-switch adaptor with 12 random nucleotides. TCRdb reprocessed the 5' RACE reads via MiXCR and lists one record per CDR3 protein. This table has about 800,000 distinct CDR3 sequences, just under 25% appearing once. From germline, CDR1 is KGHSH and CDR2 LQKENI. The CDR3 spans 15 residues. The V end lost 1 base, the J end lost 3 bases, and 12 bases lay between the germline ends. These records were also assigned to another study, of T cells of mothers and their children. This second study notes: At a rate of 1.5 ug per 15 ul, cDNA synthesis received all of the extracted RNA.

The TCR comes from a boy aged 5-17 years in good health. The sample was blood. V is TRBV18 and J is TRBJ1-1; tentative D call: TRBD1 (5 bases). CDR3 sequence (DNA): TGTGCCAGCTCACCACTCCCTCGGGGCGACACTGAAGCTTTCTTT. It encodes CASSPLPRGDTEAFF.